This T cell receptor (beta chain) is from a study of control samples from healthy donors and cancer patients. The protocol was immunoSEQ multiplex PCR, while the TCRdb copy is restricted to in-frame clones and leaves out a portion. Of some 150,000 clones in the sample, around 94% were seen once. V lost 7 bases to trimming and J lost 0 bases, with 7 bases between them. Per the germline V gene, CDR1 is SGHTA and CDR2 is FQGNSA. This CDR3 is 13 amino acids long. J is TRBJ1-3 and V is TRBV7-2; D is undetermined. The sequencing input was PBMCs. The clonotype originates from a man aged 60 to 75 with colorectal cancer. In nucleotides, the CDR3 is TGTGCCAGCAACGCCGGCTCTGGAAACACCATATATTTT. Residues: CASNAGSGNTIYF.